A single sample gave rise to the 4 T cell receptor beta chains below, sequenced in a study of lung T cells in sarcoidosis with Löfgren's syndrome. Each CDR3 protein is one row after TCRdb ran MiXCR on the reads. The repertoire holds hundreds of distinct CDR3 sequences, 25% to 35% seen once, with around 26% in the top ten. Sequencing was done on a sample of CD4+ T cells from bronchoalveolar lavage fluid. The receptors stem from a human donor with sarcoidosis (Löfgren's syndrome or another form), or a control subject (not recorded which).

Within the sample, this clonotype is medium-sized. This chain uses TRBV28 with TRBJ1-5; D perhaps matches TRBD1 (5 bases). This CDR3 spans 15 amino acids. The ends were cut back, 1 base at V and 7 bases at J, with 14 bases in the middle. CDR1 is MDHEN, CDR2 SYDVKM, per germline. The CDR3 nucleotides are TGTGCCAGCAGTTTATCCGTAAGGGGCGAGCAGCCCCAGCATTTT. This encodes CASSLSVRGEQPQHF.

By share, this clonotype ranks as medium-sized. The chain links TRBV3-1 to TRBJ1-5; D is ambiguous. This CDR3 contains 13 residues. The V gene lost 3 bases and the J gene lost 7 bases, with 10 bases spanning the gap. Looked up from germline, CDR1 is LGHDT and CDR2 is YNNKEL (reference sequence). The CDR3 DNA is TGTGCCAGCAGCCAGGCAACAGCCCAGCCCCAGCATTTT. It translates to CASSQATAQPQHF.

By proportion, this clonotype is medium-sized. A much larger clone is a single base away; this may be a read error. The genes are TRBV29-1 and TRBJ1-5, with D uncertain. Germline CDR1 is SQVTM and CDR2 is ANQGSEA. CDR3 length: 13 amino acids. The DNA of the CDR3 is TGCAGCGTTAGCCAGGATAGCAGTCAGCCCCAGCATTTT. This gives the protein CSVSQDSSQPQHF. Full variable domain (remainder filled in from reference TRBV29-1 and TRBJ1-5): SAVISQKPSRDICQRGTSLTIQCQVDSQVTMMFWYRQQPGQSLTLIATANQGSEATYESGFVIDKFPISRPNLTFSTLTVSNMSPEDSSIYLCSVSQDSSQPQHFGDGTRLSIL.

The gene calls are TRBV3-1 and TRBJ2-5; the D is unclear. Germline lookup yields CDR1 LGHDT and CDR2 YNNKEL (reference sequence). The CDR3 is 13 amino acids. Trimming took 4 bases from V and 2 from J, leaving 8 bases between them. The CDR3 bases are TGTGCCAGCAGCCGCCGTGGGCAAGAGACCCAGTACTTC. This codes for CASSRRGQETQYF.